This TCR beta chain emerged from a study of blood T cells in healthy people across ages. Study-level findings and limits: Observed TCR beta diversity per million T cells went down as age went up. This fall followed a roughly linear course with age. Both higher diversity and more naive CD4+ cells marked long-lived donors when set against aged donors.

About this clonotype: Its antigen is unidentified.

Next came a second PCR, run for about 6 to 12 cycles, which used a sample-barcoded 5' primer along with a J-beta primer mix. Tags on each cDNA molecule came from a template-switch adaptor with 12 random nucleotides. TCRdb redid the calling of the 5' RACE reads with MiXCR, one entry per CDR3 protein. The data hold fewer than 2,000,000 distinct CDR3 sequences, with roughly two fifths observed a single time. The donors, all healthy, were Caucasians living in Russia, aged 6 to 90. CDR1 and CDR2 from the germline V gene are SGHDT and YYEEEE. The CDR3 spans 14 residues. V shed 4 bases and J shed 8 bases, with 13 bases lying between them.

Source material: blood. The chain is built from TRBV5-6 and TRBJ2-6; D call uncertain. The receptor's source is a human donor in good health. The CDR3 loop reads CASSPDLGSNVLTF. CDR3 DNA: TGTGCCAGCAGCCCGGATTTAGGTTCCAACGTCCTGACTTTC.